The 27 T cell receptor beta chains listed next were all sequenced from one sample in a study of Ad26.COV2.S vaccination and SARS-CoV-2 variants. Data came from immunoSEQ multiplex PCR; TCRdb stores just in-frame clones and leaves some out. The data contain about 350,000 clones, about 88% of them singletons. The treatment is: roughly 18 received Ad26.COV2.S at low or high dose, single or two shots; 5 received placebo; per-sample allocation not given. The investigators took samples on day 63 after the first vaccine or placebo injection. This specimen was peripheral blood, taken in a trial of Ad26.COV2.S vaccine versus placebo. Source of these receptors: a person aged 18-65 years who received the Ad26.COV2.S COVID-19 vaccine or a placebo.

The chain combines TRBV9 with TRBJ2-7; D may match TRBD1 or TRBD2 (5 bases each). Per germline, CDR1 SGDLS and CDR2 YYNGEE. This CDR3 is built from 13 residues. Trimming removed 3 bases from V and 6 bases from J, with 13 bases in between. CDR3 in DNA: TGTGCCAGCAGCGGGACACCAGGGAGCGAGCAGTACTTC. Residues: CASSGTPGSEQYF.

The chain joins TRBV29-1 to TRBJ1-5; tentative D call: TRBD1 (5 bases). V gave up 6 bases and J gave up 4 bases, with 10 bases separating them. The V gene's germline CDR1 is SQVTM and CDR2 ANQGSEA. The CDR3 runs to 12 residues. The chain's CDR3 is CSVLQVNQPQHF. As DNA, the CDR3 is TGCAGCGTCCTACAGGTTAATCAGCCCCAGCATTTT.

The chain carries TRBV12-3 or TRBV12-4 and TRBJ1-2, with D unresolved. This CDR3 has 13 residues. Trimming cost V 8 bases and J 4 bases, with 14 bases left between them. The CDR3 spells CASRAWGSYGYTF. The CDR3 DNA follows: TGTGCCAGCCGTGCCTGGGGTAGCTATGGCTACACCTTC.

This chain connects TRBV30 to TRBJ2-5, with TRBD2 as a possible D gene (5 bases). Deletions cut 4 bases from V and 0 bases from J, with 9 bases between. The germline gives CDR1 GTSNPN, CDR2 SVGIG (reference sequence). This CDR3 region has 13 residues. The CDR3 protein is CAWIPGNQETQYF. The DNA for the CDR3 is TGTGCCTGGATACCGGGGAACCAAGAGACCCAGTACTTC. The complete variable domain, with remaining parts taken from reference TRBV30 and TRBJ2-5, reads SQTIHQWPATLVQPVGSPLSLECTVEGTSNPNLYWYRQAAGRGLQLLFYSVGIGQISSEVPQNLSASRPQDRQFILSSKKLLLSDSGFYLCAWIPGNQETQYFGPGTRLLVL.

The CDR3 region has the DNA TGTGCCAGTAGCAAACAGGGGCATCCAAACAATGAGCAGTTCTTC. Translating gives CASSKQGHPNNEQFF. The J gene is TRBJ2-1, the V gene TRBV19, with 7 bases fitting TRBD1. CDR3 size: 15 residues. CDR1 and CDR2 (germline): LNHDA, SQIVND (reference sequence). The ends lost 6 bases at V and 5 bases at J; junction bases unmatched: 10.

The CDR3 nucleotides read TGCGCCAGCAGCCAAGGGACCGGATACAACTACGAGCAGTACTTC. Translation gives CASSQGTGYNYEQYF. V and J are TRBV4-1 and TRBJ2-7; D unresolved. Germline-derived CDR1 and CDR2 are MGHRA and YSYEKL. This CDR3 is built from 15 residues. V gave up 1 base and J gave up 3 bases, with 13 bases separating them.

This chain uses TRBV6-4 with TRBJ1-2; D remains ambiguous. The CDR3 sequence is 12 residues long. The germline V gene has CDR1 MRHNA and CDR2 SNTAGT. The germline V and J ends were trimmed by 6 bases and 2 bases, with 7 bases remaining between them. CDR3 amino acids: CASRGGNYGYTF. In DNA form, the CDR3 reads TGTGCCAGCAGGGGTGGAAACTATGGCTACACCTTC.

The chain combines TRBV7-9 with TRBJ2-2; TRBD1 matches at 8 bases. The V gene's germline CDR1 is SEHNR and CDR2 FQNEAQ (reference sequence). The CDR3 extends over 17 amino acids. J gave up 3 bases and V 4 bases, and 10 bases lay outside the gene matches. The CDR3 sequence is CASSSRRGQEHTGELFF. As DNA, the CDR3 is TGTGCCAGCAGCTCCCGGAGGGGACAGGAACACACCGGGGAGCTGTTTTTT. Based on the CDR3 plus reference TRBV7-9 and TRBJ2-2, the full variable domain is DTGVSQNPRHKITKRGQNVTFRCDPISEHNRLYWYRQTLGQGPEFLTYFQNEAQLEKSRLLSDRFSAERPKGSFSTLEIQRTEQGDSAMYLCASSSRRGQEHTGELFFGEGSRLTVL.

The J gene is TRBJ2-5, the V gene TRBV5-4; tentatively, D is TRBD2 (5 bases). The V gene's germline CDR1 is SGHNT and CDR2 YYREEE (reference sequence). The CDR3 has 15 amino acids. V lost 0 bases, J lost 3 bases, and 12 bases lay in between. The DNA for the CDR3 is TGTGCCAGCAGCTTGGGTCTAACGAGGGAAGAGACCCAGTACTTC. Its translation is CASSLGLTREETQYF.

This clone was observed a handful of times. This chain connects TRBV10-1 to TRBJ1-1; 8 bases map to TRBD1. Per the germline V gene, CDR1 is WNHNN and CDR2 is SYGVQD (reference sequence). V shed 5 bases, J shed 1 base, and the junction held 3 bases outside the gene matches. The CDR3 totals 14 residues. The CDR3: CASSSGQGNTEAFF. The CDR3 bases are TGCGCCAGCAGTTCCGGACAGGGGAACACTGAAGCTTTCTTT.

The genes are TRBV4-2 and TRBJ2-5; perhaps TRBD1 as D (5 bases). The CDR3 runs 14 residues. Germline V gene lookup returns CDR1 LGHNA and CDR2 YNFKEQ. Trimming removed 0 bases at V and 4 bases at J, with 9 bases between. The CDR3 here is CASSQDGQGETQYF. Written as DNA, the CDR3 is TGTGCCAGCAGCCAAGATGGGCAGGGAGAGACCCAGTACTTC.

CDR3: CASSLVAGGAVGELFF. Here the CDR3 DNA reads TGTGCCAGCAGCTTAGTAGCGGGAGGTGCCGTCGGGGAGCTGTTTTTT. The chain employs TRBV7-2 and TRBJ2-2; 10 bases are a match to TRBD2. Trimming removed 1 base from V and 7 bases from J; junction bases left unmatched: 6. Germline V gene data show CDR1 as SGHTA and CDR2 as FQGNSA. CDR3 length: 16 residues.

This clone was observed a handful of times. The chain links TRBV11-1 to TRBJ2-2; D remains unclear. This CDR3 comprises 12 residues. V gave up 7 bases and J gave up 3 bases, with 6 bases separating them. Germline V gene lookup returns CDR1 SGHAT and CDR2 FQDESV (reference sequence). CDR3 nucleotides: TGTGCCAGCAACAGTGACACCGGGGAGCTGTTTTTT. Translating gives CASNSDTGELFF.

This clone was recorded only once. The chain combines TRBV29-1 with TRBJ1-1; D is uncertain. The CDR3 totals 13 residues. From germline, CDR1 is SQVTM and CDR2 ANQGSEA. Trimming took 6 bases from V and 3 from J, leaving 14 bases between them. The CDR3 sequence is CSVARRQDTEAFF. In DNA, the CDR3 is TGCAGCGTGGCCCGCAGGCAGGACACTGAAGCTTTCTTT.

The chain employs TRBV7-8 and TRBJ2-5; 10 bases align to TRBD1. V was pared by 5 bases and J by 5 bases, with 2 bases of the junction left unmatched. This CDR3 comprises 13 residues. Germline V CDR1 and CDR2: SGHVS, FQNEAQ. The DNA for the CDR3 is TGTGCCAGCAGCAAGGACAGGGGGGAGACCCAGTACTTC. It encodes CASSKDRGETQYF.

This clone was detected once. The V call is TRBV7-2, the J call TRBJ2-1; TRBD1 agrees at 8 bases. Germline CDR1 and CDR2: SGHTA and FQGNSA. Germline trimming cut 0 bases from V and 4 bases from J; bases unmatched to any gene: 2. The CDR3 has 15 amino acids. The CDR3 sequence: CASSLAGQVYNEQFF. CDR3 in DNA: TGTGCCAGCAGCTTAGCGGGACAGGTATACAATGAGCAGTTCTTC.

The gene calls are TRBV6-5 and TRBJ1-2; 7 positions match TRBD1. Germline-derived CDR1 and CDR2 are MNHEY and SVGAGI. J was trimmed by 7 bases and V by 6 bases; bases with no gene match: 11. The CDR3 sequence is 14 residues long. CDR3 region: CASSPMGGGFGYTF. Here the CDR3 DNA reads TGTGCCAGCAGCCCAATGGGAGGGGGCTTTGGCTACACCTTC.

This clone came up a few times. V is TRBV2 and J is TRBJ2-2; TRBD2 matches at 8 bases. This CDR3 contains 16 residues. Looked up from germline, CDR1 is SNHLY and CDR2 is FYNNEI. Trimming cost V 4 bases and J 5 bases; bases outside gene matches: 9. DNA for the CDR3: TGTGCCAGCAGTGTCGAGACGGGAGGGCTGACCGGGGAGCTGTTTTTT. This translates into CASSVETGGLTGELFF.

V and J are TRBV6-5 and TRBJ1-1; D gene ambiguous. This CDR3 is 13 amino acids long. Germline CDR1 MNHEY, CDR2 SVGAGI. The V gene lost 4 bases and the J gene lost 3 bases, with 9 bases spanning the gap. The CDR3: CASSSGGYTEAFF. The DNA of the CDR3 is TGTGCCAGCAGTTCCGGTGGTTACACTGAAGCTTTCTTT.

V and J are TRBV6-5 and TRBJ2-3, with 9 bases matching TRBD1. Germline V gene sequence: CDR1 MNHEY, CDR2 SVGAGI. The V segment lost 0 bases and the J segment 1 base; nucleotides outside the gene matches: 2. The CDR3 length is 16 residues. As DNA, the CDR3 is TGTGCCAGCAGTTACTCACAGGGGGCTGGCACAGATACGCAGTATTTT. This gives the protein CASSYSQGAGTDTQYF.

This chain connects TRBV11-2 to TRBJ1-6, with 11 bases fitting TRBD1. Unmatched junction bases numbered 8, after V lost 4 bases and J lost 9 bases. The CDR3 is made up of 16 amino acids. Germline V CDR1 and CDR2: SGHAT, FQNNGV. The CDR3 nucleotides read TGTGCCAGCAGCTCCAACGAAGGGACAGGGGGTTCACCCCTCCACTTT. Translating it yields CASSSNEGTGGSPLHF.

The CDR3 DNA reads TGTGCCACCAGTGATCTCGCGGTTACCAGCACAGATACGCAGTATTTT. Protein sequence: CATSDLAVTSTDTQYF. The rearrangement joins TRBV24-1 to TRBJ2-3; no clear D gene. Trimming stripped 3 bases from V and 0 bases from J, with 12 bases between. Germline CDR1 reads KGHDR; CDR2 reads SFDVKD. The length of the CDR3 is 16 residues.

This sequence joins TRBV12-5 and TRBJ2-7; 7 bases match TRBD2. J was trimmed by 3 bases and V by 4 bases; bases with no gene match: 6. This CDR3 has 14 amino acids. Germline CDR1 and CDR2: LGHNT and FRNRAP. CDR3 DNA: TGTGCTAGTGGTTGGGGGGGACTGTTCTACGAGCAGTACTTC. Amino acids: CASGWGGLFYEQYF.

Details on this clone: One end of the junction fails to match germline, which may point to a read error. This chain joins TRBV6-5 and TRBJ1-2; possibly TRBD1 for D (5 bases). CDR1 MNHEY and CDR2 SVGAGI come from the germline V gene. The CDR3 sequence is 11 residues long. CDR3 sequence (DNA): TGTGCCAGCAGTTCTGGGGGACTTCCCATCTTC. This gives the protein CASSSGGLPIF.

This clone was observed a few times. This rearrangement joins TRBV2 to TRBJ2-7; D is undetermined. The V gene lost 5 bases and the J gene lost 7 bases, with 15 bases spanning the gap. CDR1 SNHLY and CDR2 FYNNEI come from the germline V gene. The CDR3 length is 13 residues. The CDR3 DNA reads TGTGCCAGCAGTATAACCGGGCCTTTGGAGCAGTACTTC. It specifies CASSITGPLEQYF.

The genes are TRBV9 and TRBJ2-3, with 10 bases aligning to TRBD2. The CDR3 has 19 residues. Trimming took 4 bases from V and 3 from J; bases not matched to a gene: 17. From germline, CDR1 is SGDLS and CDR2 YYNGEE. The chain's CDR3 is CASSPRAQREGPLTDTQYF. The DNA for the CDR3 is TGTGCCAGCAGCCCGCGAGCCCAGCGGGAGGGCCCGTTGACAGATACGCAGTATTTT.

The rearrangement links TRBV6-2 or TRBV6-3 to TRBJ2-2; D may be TRBD1 (6 bases). V gave up 5 bases and J gave up 2 bases, with 24 bases separating them. In germline, CDR1 is MNHEY, CDR2 SVGEGT. The CDR3 loop spans 19 amino acids. The CDR3 here is CASSGTGTQAPLNTGELFF. The CDR3 nucleotides read TGTGCCAGCAGTGGGACCGGGACACAAGCCCCCCTTAACACCGGGGAGCTGTTTTTT.